This T cell receptor (beta chain) originates from a study of T cell responses to AZD1222 COVID-19 vaccine. Between the trimmed V and J ends, which lost 0 bases and 5 bases, there was a span of 11 bases. Per the germline V gene, CDR1 is ENHRY and CDR2 is SYGVKD. This CDR3 region has 14 residues. Repertoires were generated with immunoSEQ multiplex PCR, while TCRdb's copy carries only in-frame clones and drops some. The sample lists 110,000 to 150,000 clones; about 90% were seen once. Notes on the study in general: Across the whole spike, CD4 TCRs peaked at regions 160-218 and 743-854.

Turning to this clone: As yet, its antigen is unknown.

This TCR was sampled from an adult in good health. The rearrangement links TRBV10-3 to TRBJ2-7; D might be TRBD1 (5 bases). The starting material was peripheral blood, obtained on day 0 of AZD1222 vaccination. CDR3: CAISESSQDNEQYF. CDR3 nucleotides: TGTGCCATCAGTGAGTCGTCACAGGACAACGAGCAGTACTTC.